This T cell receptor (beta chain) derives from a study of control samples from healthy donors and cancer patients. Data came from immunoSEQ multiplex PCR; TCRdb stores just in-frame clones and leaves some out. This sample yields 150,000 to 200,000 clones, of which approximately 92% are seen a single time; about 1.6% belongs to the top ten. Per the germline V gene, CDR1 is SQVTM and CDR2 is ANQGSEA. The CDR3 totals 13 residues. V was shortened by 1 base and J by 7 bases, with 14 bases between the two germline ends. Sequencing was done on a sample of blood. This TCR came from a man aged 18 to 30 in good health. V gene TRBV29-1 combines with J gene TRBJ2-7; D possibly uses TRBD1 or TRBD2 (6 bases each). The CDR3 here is CSVEAGAPREQYF. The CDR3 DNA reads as TGCAGCGTTGAAGCGGGGGCTCCTCGAGAGCAGTACTTC.